Shown below are 14 T cell receptor beta chains from a single sample sequenced in a study of OX40 agonist ivuxolimab in advanced cancers. Sequencing used immunoSEQ multiplex PCR; TCRdb keeps in-frame clones, though not all of them. The data show roughly 75,000 clones, about nine tenths seen once. Sequences were derived from CD4+ or CD8+ T cells sorted from blood, sampled in a trial of the OX40 agonist ivuxolimab. Receptors were obtained from an adult with an advanced solid tumor such as melanoma, head and neck, liver or kidney cancer.

The chain employs TRBV5-6 and TRBJ2-3, with D possibly matching TRBD1 (5 bases). Germline assignment: CDR1 SGHDT and CDR2 YYEEEE. The CDR3 runs to 13 residues. Between the trimmed V and J ends, which lost 5 bases and 8 bases, there was a span of 15 bases. The CDR3 DNA sequence: TGTGCCAGCAGAGGGCAGGGCACCGGTACGCAGTATTTT. This sequence encodes CASRGQGTGTQYF.

V and J are TRBV7-2 and TRBJ2-5; 7 bases fit TRBD1. The CDR3 contains 15 residues. CDR1 and CDR2 from the germline V gene are SGHTA and FQGNSA. The trim removed 3 bases at V and 1 base at J, leaving 5 bases unmatched. As DNA, the CDR3 is TGTGCCAGCAGCTTGGTAGGGGGCCCCCAAGAGACCCAGTACTTC. This gives the protein CASSLVGGPQETQYF.

The genes are TRBV6-5 and TRBJ1-5, with D tentatively TRBD1 (5 bases). The V and J ends lost 2 bases and 3 bases respectively, with 8 bases between them. Per germline, CDR1 MNHEY and CDR2 SVGAGI. This CDR3 region has 14 residues. The CDR3 is CASSYGGNNQPQHF. In DNA, the CDR3 is TGTGCCAGCAGTTACGGGGGTAACAATCAGCCCCAGCATTTT.

The rearrangement uses TRBV6-6 and TRBJ2-3; possible D gene TRBD2, 6 bases. The CDR3 is 14 residues long. Germline values: CDR1 MNHNY, CDR2 SVGAGI (reference sequence). V was pared by 3 bases and J by 2 bases, with 9 bases between. CDR3 DNA: TGTGCCAGCAGTTATCGGGAGTCCACAGATACGCAGTATTTT. This encodes CASSYRESTDTQYF.

As concerns this clone: A read error may account for a junction end that differs from germline. J is TRBJ1-3 and V is TRBV7-3, with D maybe TRBD1 (5 bases). Germline CDR1 and CDR2: SGHTA and FQGTGA. The CDR3 has 15 residues. The CDR3 coding sequence is TGTGCCAGCAGCCTAACCGGGACCGCCGGAAACACCATATATTTT. Its translation is CASSLTGTAGNTIYF.

The chain couples TRBV5-1 to TRBJ1-2; a possible D gene is TRBD1 (5 bases). Germline CDR1 and CDR2: SGHRS and YFSETQ. The CDR3 has 15 amino acids. V shed 0 bases and J shed 4 bases, with 13 bases lying between them. The CDR3 sequence is CASSLDKGIGYGYTF. The CDR3 nucleotides are TGCGCCAGCAGCTTGGACAAGGGGATAGGCTATGGCTACACCTTC.

This chain joins TRBV6-1 and TRBJ2-3; unclear D gene. With 10 bases removed from V and 8 bases from J, the gap between germline ends came to 16 bases. This CDR3 is built from 12 residues. Germline CDR1 reads MNHNS; CDR2 reads SASEGT. CDR3 sequence reads: CATHREASTQYF. DNA of the CDR3: TGTGCCACCCATCGAGAGGCTAGTACGCAGTATTTT.

The rearrangement joins TRBV5-4 to TRBJ1-2, with 7 positions matching TRBD1. CDR1 and CDR2 (germline): SGHNT, YYREEE (reference sequence). The CDR3 has 15 residues. The V segment lost 4 bases and the J segment 8 bases; nucleotides outside the gene matches: 14. The CDR3 DNA reads TGTGCCAGCAGCCCGGAGAGACAGGGTGGGCGAGGCTACACCTTC. Translated, it gives CASSPERQGGRGYTF.

The genes are TRBV2 and TRBJ1-4, with no clear D. CDR3 size: 15 residues. In germline, CDR1 is SNHLY, CDR2 FYNNEI. Trimming took off 6 bases at V and 0 bases at J, with 11 bases between the two ends. CDR3 coding DNA: TGTGCCAGCAGCGGAGAAAGAGCAACTAATGAAAAACTGTTTTTT. It codes for CASSGERATNEKLFF.

In its sample, this clone was seen a few times. This chain joins TRBV5-1 and TRBJ1-3; 7 positions match TRBD1. The trim removed 4 bases at V and 0 bases at J, leaving 7 bases unmatched. Germline V gene data show CDR1 as SGHRS and CDR2 as YFSETQ. This CDR3 is built from 16 residues. CDR3 nucleotide sequence: TGCGCCAGCAGCCCGGGACAGCTGAGCTCTGGAAACACCATATATTTT. Translated, it gives CASSPGQLSSGNTIYF.

This chain connects TRBV19 to TRBJ1-5; TRBD1 matches at 9 bases. CDR1 is LNHDA and CDR2 is SQIVND in the germline V gene (reference sequence). This CDR3 comprises 15 residues. V shed 6 bases and J 4 bases; nucleotides not matched to a gene: 7. The CDR3 is CASRYRGRENQPQHF. In nucleotides, the CDR3 is TGTGCCAGTAGGTACAGGGGGCGAGAAAATCAGCCCCAGCATTTT.

The rearrangement links TRBV16 to TRBJ1-2; TRBD1 matches 7 bases. Germline V gives CDR1 KGHSY, CDR2 FQNENV. With 4 bases clipped from V and 5 bases from J, the junction kept 10 bases outside the gene matches. This CDR3 has 15 residues. In nucleotides, the CDR3 is TGTGCCAGCAGCCTCAGACAGGGAGTAAAATATGGCTACACCTTC. This sequence encodes CASSLRQGVKYGYTF.

The rearrangement links TRBV5-1 to TRBJ2-2; D not resolved. Trimming left V 4 bases short and J 2 bases short, with 6 bases between. From germline, CDR1 is SGHRS and CDR2 YFSETQ. This CDR3 region has 13 residues. The CDR3 region has the DNA TGCGCCAGCAGCCATCTCAACACCGGGGAGCTGTTTTTT. Translating it yields CASSHLNTGELFF.

The chain recombines TRBV2 with TRBJ2-5; 12 bases match TRBD2. After removal of 1 base from V and 5 bases from J, the junction contained 2 bases not matched to a gene. CDR1 is SNHLY and CDR2 is FYNNEI in the germline V gene. CDR3 length: 15 amino acids. The DNA of the CDR3 is TGTGCCAGCAGTGAAGGTGGGACTAGCGGGGAGACCCAGTACTTC. This codes for CASSEGGTSGETQYF. The full variable domain, with the rest looked up from reference TRBV2 and TRBJ2-5, is EPEVTQTPSHQVTQMGQEVILRCVPISNHLYFYWYRQILGQKVEFLVSFYNNEISEKSEIFDDQFSVERPDGSNFTLKIRSTKLEDSAMYFCASSEGGTSGETQYFGPGTRLLVL.